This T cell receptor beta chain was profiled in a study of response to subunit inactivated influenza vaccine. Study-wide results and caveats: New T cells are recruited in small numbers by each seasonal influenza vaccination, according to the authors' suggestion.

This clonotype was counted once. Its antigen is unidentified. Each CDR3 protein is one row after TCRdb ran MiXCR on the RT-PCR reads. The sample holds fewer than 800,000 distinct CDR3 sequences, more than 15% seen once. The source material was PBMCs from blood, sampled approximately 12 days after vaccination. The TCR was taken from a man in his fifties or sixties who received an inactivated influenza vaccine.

CDR3 sequence (DNA): TGTGCCAGCAGCCAAGCCCGGGACGAAAATCAGCCCCAGCATTTT. It codes for CASSQARDENQPQHF. This chain connects TRBV4-2 to TRBJ1-5; possibly TRBD1 for D (5 bases). The CDR3 runs 15 residues. Between the trimmed V and J ends, which lost 1 base and 4 bases, there was a span of 11 bases. Germline CDR1 reads LGHNA; CDR2 reads YNFKEQ.